The 23 T cell receptor beta chains presented below share a single source sample, sequenced in a study of T cells of healthy individuals. MiXCR was run by TCRdb on the 5' RACE reads, yielding one entry per CDR3 protein. The profile shows 75,000 to 95,000 distinct CDR3 sequences, around 5.1% of them singletons. These receptors originate from a female donor in good health.

This clonotype was seen many times. The chain has TRBV7-9 and TRBJ1-1; maybe TRBD1 (5 bases). Deletions cut 5 bases from V and 8 bases from J, with 15 bases between. Germline loops: CDR1 SEHNR, CDR2 FQNEAQ (reference sequence). The CDR3 is made up of 13 amino acids. The CDR3 DNA reads TGTGCCAGCAGCGTGACTGGGACGCGGGAAGCTTTCTTT. It encodes CASSVTGTREAFF. The full variable domain, completed using reference TRBV7-9 and TRBJ1-1, is DTGVSQNPRHKITKRGQNVTFRCDPISEHNRLYWYRQTLGQGPEFLTYFQNEAQLEKSRLLSDRFSAERPKGSFSTLEIQRTEQGDSAMYLCASSVTGTREAFFGQGTRLTVV.

The gene calls are TRBV28 and TRBJ1-5; D is ambiguous. The V end lost 6 bases, the J end lost 7 bases, and 10 bases lay between the germline ends. The length of the CDR3 is 12 residues. Germline V CDR1 and CDR2: MDHEN, SYDVKM. DNA for the CDR3: TGTGCCAGCAGCGGGGTAGGGCAGCCCCAGCATTTT. It translates to CASSGVGQPQHF.

This clonotype was seen ten or more times. CDR3 nucleotides: TGTGCCAGCAGCTTAAGCAGGGAGGGGGCCTACAATGAGCAGTTCTTC. Protein product: CASSLSREGAYNEQFF. The V gene is TRBV11-1, the J gene TRBJ2-1; a weak D match, TRBD2 (7 bases). Germline V CDR1 and CDR2: SGHAT, FQDESV (reference sequence). Trimming removed 2 bases from V and 2 bases from J, with 13 bases in between. The CDR3 has 16 residues.

This clonotype was seen a few times. This chain connects TRBV29-1 to TRBJ1-5; D gene uncertain. Trimming removed 5 bases from V and 12 bases from J, with 14 bases in between. CDR1 SQVTM and CDR2 ANQGSEA come from the germline V gene. The length of the CDR3 is 11 residues. The CDR3 reads CSVPGGGGQHF. The CDR3 nucleotides are TGCAGCGTTCCTGGCGGAGGAGGCCAGCATTTT.

This clonotype was seen many times. The V and J genes are TRBV7-6 and TRBJ2-7, with TRBD2 matching over 11 bases. The trim removed 5 bases at V and 1 base at J, leaving 7 bases unmatched. CDR3 length: 16 residues. Per the germline V gene, CDR1 is SGHVS and CDR2 is FNYEAQ. The CDR3 region is CASSLTGTSGSYEQYF. In nucleotides, the CDR3 is TGTGCCAGCAGCCTCACCGGGACTAGCGGTTCCTACGAGCAGTACTTC.

The V and J genes are TRBV6-6 and TRBJ2-7, with D hard to call. The CDR3 runs to 15 residues. V was trimmed by 3 bases and J by 2 bases, leaving 14 bases between them. Per the germline V gene, CDR1 is MNHNY and CDR2 is SVGAGI (reference sequence). The DNA for the CDR3 is TGTGCCAGCAGTTATGTCCTCGGTGGAACCTACGAGCAGTACTTC. Translating it yields CASSYVLGGTYEQYF.

This clonotype was seen at least ten times. V and J are TRBV4-3 and TRBJ2-3; 10 bases line up with TRBD2. The ends lost 0 bases at V and 6 bases at J; junction bases unmatched: 12. The V gene's germline CDR1 is LGHNA and CDR2 YSLEER. The CDR3 length is 18 residues. CDR3 sequence: CASSQERVLGTSEDTQYF. The CDR3 bases are TGCGCCAGCAGCCAAGAGCGAGTTCTGGGGACTAGCGAGGATACGCAGTATTTT.

This clonotype was detected many times. The rearrangement links TRBV7-2 to TRBJ2-1; D perhaps matches TRBD2 (6 bases). Germline V lookup: CDR1 SGHTA, CDR2 FQGNSA. The CDR3 consists of 16 residues. The germline V and J ends were trimmed by 2 bases and 10 bases, with 21 bases remaining between them. The CDR3 DNA sequence: TGTGCCAGCAGCTTAAATGGGGGTTTTCAAGCGGGCGAGCAGTTCTTC. Translating it yields CASSLNGGFQAGEQFF.

The J gene is TRBJ2-1, the V gene TRBV12-5, with TRBD1 identical over 11 bases. Germline loops: CDR1 LGHNT, CDR2 FRNRAP. The V segment lost 2 bases and the J segment 5 bases; nucleotides outside the gene matches: 23. The CDR3 runs 22 residues. The CDR3 nucleotides are TGTGCTAGTGGTTTGCGCGCAACCCGGTGGACAGGGGGCGAGTCAGGGGACAATGAGCAGTTCTTC. As protein: CASGLRATRWTGGESGDNEQFF.

V usage is TRBV27 and J usage is TRBJ2-7; 8 bases are shared with TRBD1. Trimming removed 6 bases from V and 0 bases from J; junction bases left unmatched: 4. The germline V gene has CDR1 MNHEY and CDR2 SMNVEV (reference sequence). The CDR3 has 14 residues. DNA of the CDR3: TGTGCCAGCAGAGGACAGGGAACCTCCTACGAGCAGTACTTC. Its translation: CASRGQGTSYEQYF.

V gene TRBV20-1 combines with J gene TRBJ1-2; 9 nucleotides match TRBD1. Trimming cost V 5 bases and J 7 bases; bases outside gene matches: 17. This CDR3 has 16 residues. CDR1 DFQATT and CDR2 SNEGSKA come from the germline V gene (reference sequence). The CDR3 loop reads CSALLRTGQGSSGYTF. For the CDR3, the DNA is TGCAGTGCTTTGCTTCGGACGGGACAGGGTTCTTCTGGCTACACCTTC.

Relative to its sample, this clonotype is medium-sized. The CDR3 nucleotides are TGCGCCAGCAGCCCCCTTGGGACAGGCTCCAACTATGGCTACACCTTC. It codes for CASSPLGTGSNYGYTF. This rearrangement joins TRBV4-1 to TRBJ1-2; 8 nucleotides match TRBD1. The CDR3 is made up of 16 amino acids. The trim removed 4 bases at V and 2 bases at J, leaving 9 bases unmatched. Germline V lookup: CDR1 MGHRA, CDR2 YSYEKL.

The chain couples TRBV5-4 to TRBJ1-4; no definite D call. This CDR3 is built from 12 residues. Trimming cost V 2 bases and J 7 bases, with 6 bases left between them. Germline V gene data show CDR1 as SGHNT and CDR2 as YYREEE (reference sequence). CDR3 residues: CASSFFGEKLFF. CDR3 sequence (DNA): TGTGCCAGCAGCTTCTTCGGTGAAAAACTGTTTTTT. The complete variable domain, with remaining parts taken from reference TRBV5-4 and TRBJ1-4, reads ETGVTQSPTHLIKTRGQQVTLRCSSQSGHNTVSWYQQALGQGPQFIFQYYREEENGRGNFPPRFSGLQFPNYSSELNVNALELDDSALYLCASSFFGEKLFFGSGTQLSVL.

Ten or more counts support this clonotype. The V call is TRBV4-3, the J call TRBJ2-1; 7 bases match TRBD1. The CDR3 totals 13 residues. Losses at the gene ends were 5 bases for V and 7 bases for J; bases not matched to a gene: 5. Looked up from germline, CDR1 is LGHNA and CDR2 is YSLEER. CDR3 residues: CASSTGESNEQFF. The CDR3, as DNA: TGCGCCAGCAGCACAGGGGAATCGAATGAGCAGTTCTTC.

This clonotype was counted between two and nine times. The rearrangement uses TRBV20-1 and TRBJ2-2, with 13 bases aligning to TRBD2. Per germline, CDR1 DFQATT and CDR2 SNEGSKA (reference sequence). The CDR3 loop spans 15 amino acids. Unmatched junction bases numbered 8, after V lost 6 bases and J lost 7 bases. As DNA, the CDR3 is TGCAGTGCCAGACTAGCGGGAGGCCGGGGCGGGGAGCTGTTTTTT. Translation gives CSARLAGGRGGELFF.

This clonotype was found many times. The chain is built from TRBV28 and TRBJ2-7; no firm D call. Trimming stripped 5 bases from V and 7 bases from J, with 18 bases between. CDR1 and CDR2 (germline): MDHEN, SYDVKM. The CDR3 has 14 residues. CDR3 residues: CASSTPPTVTEQYF. DNA for the CDR3: TGTGCCAGCAGTACCCCCCCGACGGTGACTGAGCAGTACTTC.

The rearrangement links TRBV10-3 to TRBJ1-1; D is ambiguous. Trimming removed 2 bases at V and 1 base at J, with 8 bases between. The CDR3 is made up of 14 amino acids. Per the germline V gene, CDR1 is ENHRY and CDR2 is SYGVKD. CDR3 bases: TGTGCCATCAGTGAGCTGGGGTCGAACACTGAAGCTTTCTTT. Its protein is CAISELGSNTEAFF.

In its sample, this clonotype was seen many times. The V call is TRBV7-2, the J call TRBJ1-3; D might be TRBD1 (5 bases). V was trimmed by 3 bases and J by 4 bases, leaving 16 bases between them. Germline CDR1 SGHTA, CDR2 FQGNSA. The length of the CDR3 is 16 residues. The CDR3 nucleotides are TGTGCCAGCAGCTTGTATACGGGGGGGGACGGAAACACCATATATTTT. Encoded protein: CASSLYTGGDGNTIYF.

In its sample, this clonotype was seen many times. The genes are TRBV7-9 and TRBJ2-2; D tentatively reads TRBD1 or TRBD2 (5 bases each). V was cut by 6 bases and J by 6 bases, with 11 bases left in between. Looked up from germline, CDR1 is SEHNR and CDR2 is FQNEAQ (reference sequence). The CDR3 sequence is 13 residues long. DNA of the CDR3: TGTGCCAGCAGGATACAGGAGGCCGGGGAGCTGTTTTTT. Encoded protein: CASRIQEAGELFF.

This clonotype was counted ten times or more. The chain couples TRBV5-1 to TRBJ1-1, with 7 bases that match TRBD1. The germline V gene encodes CDR1 SGHRS and CDR2 YFSETQ. This CDR3 is 16 amino acids long. Trimming removed 4 bases from V and 0 bases from J; junction bases left unmatched: 9. This CDR3 is CASSARQGTLNTEAFF. In DNA form, the CDR3 reads TGCGCCAGCAGCGCCCGACAGGGAACGTTGAACACTGAAGCTTTCTTT. The full variable domain, in which reference TRBV5-1 and TRBJ1-1 provide the parts outside the CDR3, is KAGVTQTPRYLIKTRGQQVTLSCSPISGHRSVSWYQQTPGQGLQFLFEYFSETQRNKGNFPGRFSGRQFSNSRSEMNVSTLELGDSALYLCASSARQGTLNTEAFFGQGTRLTVV.

This clonotype was found many times. V usage is TRBV5-1 and J usage is TRBJ2-3; the D is unclear. Germline V lookup: CDR1 SGHRS, CDR2 YFSETQ. The V end was cut by 3 bases, the J end by 0 bases, with 17 bases between. The CDR3 spans 17 residues. The CDR3 loop is CASSWSGLTTSTDTQYF. DNA of the CDR3: TGCGCCAGCAGCTGGTCGGGTCTCACAACTAGCACAGATACGCAGTATTTT. The full variable domain, with the rest looked up from reference TRBV5-1 and TRBJ2-3, is KAGVTQTPRYLIKTRGQQVTLSCSPISGHRSVSWYQQTPGQGLQFLFEYFSETQRNKGNFPGRFSGRQFSNSRSEMNVSTLELGDSALYLCASSWSGLTTSTDTQYFGPGTRLTVL.

At least ten counts were recorded for this clonotype. V is TRBV4-1 and J is TRBJ2-7; TRBD2 might be the D (6 bases). The CDR3 runs 15 residues. Looked up from germline, CDR1 is MGHRA and CDR2 is YSYEKL. V shed 0 bases and J shed 0 bases, with 9 bases lying between them. The CDR3, as DNA: TGCGCCAGCAGCCAAGATCCCGGGAGCTCCTACGAGCAGTACTTC. This gives the protein CASSQDPGSSYEQYF.

This clonotype was detected many times. CDR3 amino acids: CASSPRTSGNGGELFF. CDR3 nucleotides: TGTGCCAGCAGCCCGAGGACTAGCGGGAACGGCGGGGAGCTGTTTTTT. This chain joins TRBV27 and TRBJ2-2; 12 positions agree with TRBD2. J was trimmed by 7 bases and V by 6 bases; bases with no gene match: 9. Per germline, CDR1 MNHEY and CDR2 SMNVEV (reference sequence). The CDR3 spans 16 residues.